These 10 T cell receptor beta chains were all obtained from the same sample, sequenced in a study of CD8 T cells in ankylosing spondylitis. General study findings and limits: Ankylosing spondylitis blood appeared to carry a characteristic TCR beta motif of several highly homologous variants.

One entry per CDR3 protein, called by TCRdb with MiXCR from the 5' RACE reads. The sample contains 470,000 or so distinct CDR3 sequences, roughly 26% of which appear only once. These receptors' antigens are unknown. Sequencing was performed on blood, either unsorted or a sorted T cell fraction (not recorded which). The receptors were sampled from a male donor with ankylosing spondylitis.

This clonotype has only a few counts. This CDR3 is CATSDRERGETQYF. The CDR3 DNA reads TGTGCCACCAGTGACCGGGAGCGGGGAGAGACCCAGTACTTC. The chain combines TRBV24-1 with TRBJ2-5; 7 bases fit TRBD2. The length of the CDR3 is 14 residues. The trim removed 4 bases at V and 4 bases at J, leaving 5 bases unmatched. Germline lookup yields CDR1 KGHDR and CDR2 SFDVKD.

The sample holds a few counts of this clonotype. The chain carries TRBV7-9 and TRBJ1-2, with D perhaps matching TRBD1 (5 bases). V lost 3 bases and J lost 4, with 18 bases in between. The CDR3 loop spans 16 amino acids. In germline, CDR1 is SEHNR, CDR2 FQNEAQ (reference sequence). The CDR3 protein is CASSFGSGGMLYGYTF. CDR3 DNA: TGTGCCAGCAGCTTTGGTTCGGGGGGGATGCTCTATGGCTACACCTTC. Filled out from reference TRBV7-9 and TRBJ1-2, the complete variable domain reads DTGVSQNPRHKITKRGQNVTFRCDPISEHNRLYWYRQTLGQGPEFLTYFQNEAQLEKSRLLSDRFSAERPKGSFSTLEIQRTEQGDSAMYLCASSFGSGGMLYGYTFGSGTRLTVV.

The chain carries TRBV15 and TRBJ2-3; 12 nucleotides agree with TRBD2. The CDR3 is 17 residues long. The ends lost 0 bases at V and 4 bases at J; junction bases unmatched: 5. Germline V gene lookup returns CDR1 LNHNV and CDR2 YYDKDF (reference sequence). CDR3 bases: TGTGCCACCAGCAGAGATCTAGCGGGAGGGCCTGCAGATACGCAGTATTTT. Translation: CATSRDLAGGPADTQYF.

This clonotype was seen a few times. The V gene is TRBV5-6, the J gene TRBJ2-5; D is ambiguous. The CDR3 has 15 residues. The ends were cut back, 0 bases at V and 1 base at J, with 10 bases in the middle. Germline V gene sequence: CDR1 SGHDT, CDR2 YYEEEE. DNA of the CDR3: TGTGCCAGCAGCTTGGTTGGTCGGATCCAAGAGACCCAGTACTTC. Encoded protein: CASSLVGRIQETQYF.

This clonotype was counted only a few times. The gene calls are TRBV7-8 and TRBJ2-7; TRBD2 matches 7 bases. Losses at the gene ends were 5 bases for V and 4 bases for J; bases not matched to a gene: 17. The CDR3 length is 17 residues. CDR1 is SGHVS and CDR2 is FQNEAQ in the germline V gene. The CDR3 DNA reads as TGTGCCAGCAGCGTTATCCGGGGGTATTGGCGGGGGTACGAGCAGTACTTC. Its translation is CASSVIRGYWRGYEQYF.

This clonotype occurred many times. V is TRBV20-1 and J is TRBJ2-4; TRBD1 is a possible D gene (6 bases). This CDR3 region has 15 residues. Germline V lookup: CDR1 DFQATT, CDR2 SNEGSKA (reference sequence). V shed 3 bases and J shed 0 bases, with 12 bases lying between them. The CDR3 here is CSARDSLLAKNIQYF. The CDR3 region has the DNA TGCAGTGCTAGGGACAGCTTACTAGCCAAAAACATTCAGTACTTC.

This clonotype has just a few counts. The chain carries TRBV20-1 and TRBJ2-1, with 8 positions matching TRBD1. The V gene end was trimmed by 6 bases and the J gene end by 1 base; junction bases not matched to a gene: 8. Looked up from germline, CDR1 is DFQATT and CDR2 is SNEGSKA (reference sequence). The CDR3 loop spans 15 amino acids. In nucleotides, the CDR3 is TGCAGTGCGAAAGGACAGGGTGTATCCTACAATGAGCAGTTCTTC. Translation: CSAKGQGVSYNEQFF.

The rearrangement joins TRBV10-2 to TRBJ2-5, with TRBD1 matching over 8 bases. Germline assignment: CDR1 WSHSY and CDR2 SAAADI. V was pared by 7 bases and J by 2 bases, with 6 bases of the junction left unmatched. The CDR3 has 14 amino acids. In nucleotides, the CDR3 is TGCGCCAGCAATGGGGACAGGTATCAAGAGACCCAGTACTTC. It is translated as CASNGDRYQETQYF.

J is TRBJ1-5 and V is TRBV27; weak D call: TRBD1 (5 bases). The CDR3 runs 15 residues. Trimming took off 6 bases at V and 6 bases at J, with 18 bases between the two ends. Per germline, CDR1 MNHEY and CDR2 SMNVEV (reference sequence). The CDR3 region is CASSPGAPRGQPQHF. In DNA, the CDR3 is TGTGCCAGCAGCCCCGGGGCGCCTAGGGGTCAGCCCCAGCATTTT.

This clonotype was seen repeatedly, ten times or more. The rearrangement links TRBV10-3 to TRBJ1-2; the match to TRBD1 covers 9 bases. Looked up from germline, CDR1 is ENHRY and CDR2 is SYGVKD. J was trimmed by 8 bases and V by 5 bases; bases with no gene match: 3. CDR3 length equals 12 residues. CDR3 loop: CAISRTGDGYTF. CDR3 nucleotides: TGTGCCATCAGTAGGACAGGGGACGGCTACACCTTC.